This T cell receptor beta chain originates from a study of memory CD4+ T cells and cytomegalovirus serostatus. Study in general: Healthy Belgian adult donors included roughly ten CMV-positive and some 24 CMV-negative people.

The sort gate was single viable CD3+CD4+CD8-CD45RO+ cells for memory CD4+ T cells. After thawing, CD4+ T cells were positively selected. V dropped 1 base and J dropped 4 bases, with 10 bases sitting between them. The CDR3 has 15 residues. CDR1 and CDR2 from the germline V gene are LGHNA and YNFKEQ. Authors' methods: After removing out-of-frame reads, 2 million to 2.5 million distinct TCRbeta sequences remained. Produced via immunoSEQ multiplex PCR; TCRdb's table is partial and in-frame only. V and J calls and clone size follow that table, whereas D and trimming were derived from the DNA. The sample lists tens of thousands of clones, roughly 76% seen once, with around 4.5% in the top ten. Comments on this clone: Its antigen is not known.

Study results and limitations: Of 150 to 200 reported CMV TCRbeta sequences, 65 to 85 were found in memory CD4+ repertoires.

Sequencing used memory CD4+ T cells from blood. The V call is TRBV4-2, the J call TRBJ1-4, with D unresolved. The sequence was collected from an adult in good health and CMV-seropositive. CDR3 sequence reads: CASSQVIGINEKLFF. CDR3 nucleotide sequence: TGTGCCAGCAGCCAAGTTATCGGGATTAATGAAAAACTGTTTTTT.